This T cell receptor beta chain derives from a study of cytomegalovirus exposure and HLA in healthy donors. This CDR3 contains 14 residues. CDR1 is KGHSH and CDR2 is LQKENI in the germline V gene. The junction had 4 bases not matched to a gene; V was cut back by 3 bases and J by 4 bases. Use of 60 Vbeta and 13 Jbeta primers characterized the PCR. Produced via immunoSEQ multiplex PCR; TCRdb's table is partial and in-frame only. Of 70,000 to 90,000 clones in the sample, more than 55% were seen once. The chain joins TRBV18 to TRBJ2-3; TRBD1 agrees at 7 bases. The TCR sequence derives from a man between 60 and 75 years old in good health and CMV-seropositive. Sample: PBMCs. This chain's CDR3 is CASSPTGPPDTQYF. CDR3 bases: TGTGCCAGCTCACCGACAGGGCCCCCAGATACGCAGTATTTT.